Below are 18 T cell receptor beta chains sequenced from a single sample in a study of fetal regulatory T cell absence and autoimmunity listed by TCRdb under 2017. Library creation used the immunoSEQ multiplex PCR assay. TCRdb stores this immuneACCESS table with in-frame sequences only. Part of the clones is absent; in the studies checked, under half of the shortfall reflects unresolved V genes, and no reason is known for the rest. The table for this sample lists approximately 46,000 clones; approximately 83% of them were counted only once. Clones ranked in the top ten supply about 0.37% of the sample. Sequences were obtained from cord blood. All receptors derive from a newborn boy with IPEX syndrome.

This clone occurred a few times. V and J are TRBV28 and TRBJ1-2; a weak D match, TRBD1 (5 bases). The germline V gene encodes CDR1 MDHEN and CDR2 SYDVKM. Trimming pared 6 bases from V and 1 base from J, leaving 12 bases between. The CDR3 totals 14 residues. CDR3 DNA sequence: TGTGCCAGCAGCCGACAGAGACTTAACTATGGCTACACCTTC. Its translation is CASSRQRLNYGYTF.

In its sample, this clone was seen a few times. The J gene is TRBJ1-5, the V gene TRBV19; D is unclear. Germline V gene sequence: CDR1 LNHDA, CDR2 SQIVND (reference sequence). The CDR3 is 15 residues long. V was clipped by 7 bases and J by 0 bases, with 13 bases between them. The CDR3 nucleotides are TGTGCCAGTACTCTCAGGTCTGTTAGCAATCAGCCCCAGCATTTT. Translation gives CASTLRSVSNQPQHF.

In nucleotides, the CDR3 is TGTGCCAGCAGCCTCGACAGGGGGATAGGTGAAGCTTTCTTT. Translating gives CASSLDRGIGEAFF. The chain joins TRBV2 to TRBJ1-1; 9 bases map to TRBD1. V lost 6 bases and J lost 7; bases outside the gene matches: 9. The CDR3 loop spans 14 amino acids. CDR1 and CDR2 (germline): SNHLY, FYNNEI. Full variable domain (rest looked up from reference TRBV2 and TRBJ1-1): EPEVTQTPSHQVTQMGQEVILRCVPISNHLYFYWYRQILGQKVEFLVSFYNNEISEKSEIFDDQFSVERPDGSNFTLKIRSTKLEDSAMYFCASSLDRGIGEAFFGQGTRLTVV.

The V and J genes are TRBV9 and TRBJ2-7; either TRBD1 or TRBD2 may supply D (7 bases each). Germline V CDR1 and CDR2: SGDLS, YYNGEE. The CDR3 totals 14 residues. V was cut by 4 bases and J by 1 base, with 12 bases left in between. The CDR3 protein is CASSQGGRSYEQYF. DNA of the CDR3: TGTGCCAGCAGCCAGGGGGGGCGGTCCTACGAGCAGTACTTC.

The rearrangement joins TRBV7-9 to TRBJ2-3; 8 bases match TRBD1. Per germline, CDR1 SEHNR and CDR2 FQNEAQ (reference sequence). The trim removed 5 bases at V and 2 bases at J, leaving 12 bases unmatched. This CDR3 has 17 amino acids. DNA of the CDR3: TGTGCCAGCAGCCTAAGACAGGGGAGGATACTCACAGATACGCAGTATTTT. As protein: CASSLRQGRILTDTQYF.

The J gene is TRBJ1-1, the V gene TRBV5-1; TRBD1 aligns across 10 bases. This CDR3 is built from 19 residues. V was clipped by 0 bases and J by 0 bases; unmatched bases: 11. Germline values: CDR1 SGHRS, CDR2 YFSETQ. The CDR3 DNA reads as TGCGCCAGCAGCTTGGGGGGTGGGACAGGGGATTTTATGAACACTGAAGCTTTCTTT. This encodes CASSLGGGTGDFMNTEAFF.

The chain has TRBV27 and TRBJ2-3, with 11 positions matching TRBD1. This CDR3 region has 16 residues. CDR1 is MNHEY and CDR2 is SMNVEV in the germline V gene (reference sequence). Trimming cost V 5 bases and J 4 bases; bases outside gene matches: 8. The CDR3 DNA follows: TGTGCCAGCAGTCCTTTATGGGACAGGGGGGCAGATACGCAGTATTTT. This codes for CASSPLWDRGADTQYF.

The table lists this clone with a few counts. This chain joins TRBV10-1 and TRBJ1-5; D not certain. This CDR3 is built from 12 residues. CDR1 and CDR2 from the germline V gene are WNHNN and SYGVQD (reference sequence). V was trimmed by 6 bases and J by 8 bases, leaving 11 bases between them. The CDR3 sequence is CASRRPGEPQHF. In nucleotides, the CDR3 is TGCGCCAGCAGACGACCCGGGGAGCCCCAGCATTTT.

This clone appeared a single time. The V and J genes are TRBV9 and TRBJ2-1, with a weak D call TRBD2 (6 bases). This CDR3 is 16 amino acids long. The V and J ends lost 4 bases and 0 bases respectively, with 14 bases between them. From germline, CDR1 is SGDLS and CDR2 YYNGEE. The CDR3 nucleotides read TGTGCCAGCAGCCCCCACCGGGGAGGCTCCTACAATGAGCAGTTCTTC. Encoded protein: CASSPHRGGSYNEQFF.

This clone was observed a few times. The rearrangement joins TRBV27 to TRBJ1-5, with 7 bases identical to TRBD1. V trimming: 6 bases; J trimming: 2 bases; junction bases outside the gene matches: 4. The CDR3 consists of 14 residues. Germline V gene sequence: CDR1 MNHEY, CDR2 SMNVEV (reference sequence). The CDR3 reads CASRLGTGNQPQHF. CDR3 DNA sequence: TGTGCCAGCAGGCTCGGGACAGGCAATCAGCCCCAGCATTTT.

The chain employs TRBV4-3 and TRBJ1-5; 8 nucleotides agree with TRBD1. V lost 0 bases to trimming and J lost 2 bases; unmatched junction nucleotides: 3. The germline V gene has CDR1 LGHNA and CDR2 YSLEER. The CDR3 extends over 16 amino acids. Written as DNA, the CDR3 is TGCGCCAGCAGCCAAGATTTGGGACAGGGCAATCAGCCCCAGCATTTT. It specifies CASSQDLGQGNQPQHF.

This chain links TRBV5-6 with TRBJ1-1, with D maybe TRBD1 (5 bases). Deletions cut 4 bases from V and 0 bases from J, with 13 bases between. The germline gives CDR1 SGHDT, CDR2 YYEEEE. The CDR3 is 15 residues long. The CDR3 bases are TGTGCCAGCAGCGGCCTCAGGGATATGAACACTGAAGCTTTCTTT. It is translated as CASSGLRDMNTEAFF.

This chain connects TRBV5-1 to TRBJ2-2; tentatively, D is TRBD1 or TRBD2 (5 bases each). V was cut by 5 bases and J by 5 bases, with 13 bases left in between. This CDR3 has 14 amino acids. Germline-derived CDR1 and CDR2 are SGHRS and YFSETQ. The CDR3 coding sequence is TGCGCCAGCAGTGGGGATGGGGGTACCGGGGAGCTGTTTTTT. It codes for CASSGDGGTGELFF.

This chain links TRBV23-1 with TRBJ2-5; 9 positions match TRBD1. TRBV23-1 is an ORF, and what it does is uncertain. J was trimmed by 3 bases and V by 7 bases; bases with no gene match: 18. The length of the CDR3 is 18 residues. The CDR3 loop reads CASTRNRRTGEVEETQYF. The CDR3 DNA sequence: TGCGCCAGCACCCGAAACAGAAGGACAGGGGAGGTGGAAGAGACCCAGTACTTC.

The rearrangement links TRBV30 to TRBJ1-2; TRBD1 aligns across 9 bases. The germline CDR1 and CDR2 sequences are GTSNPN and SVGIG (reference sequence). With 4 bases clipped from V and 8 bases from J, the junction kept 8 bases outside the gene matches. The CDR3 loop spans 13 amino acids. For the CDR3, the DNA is TGTGCCTGGAACTTACAGGGGGCGCCGGGCTACACCTTC. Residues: CAWNLQGAPGYTF. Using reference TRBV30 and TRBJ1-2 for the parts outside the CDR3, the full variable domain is SQTIHQWPATLVQPVGSPLSLECTVEGTSNPNLYWYRQAAGRGLQLLFYSVGIGQISSEVPQNLSASRPQDRQFILSSKKLLLSDSGFYLCAWNLQGAPGYTFGSGTRLTVV.

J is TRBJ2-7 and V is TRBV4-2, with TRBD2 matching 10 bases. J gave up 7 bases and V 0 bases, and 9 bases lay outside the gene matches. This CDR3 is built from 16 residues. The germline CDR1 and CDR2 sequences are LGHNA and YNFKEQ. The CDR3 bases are TGTGCCAGCAGCCAAGAACTAGCGGGACCCTGGGGGGAGCAGTACTTC. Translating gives CASSQELAGPWGEQYF.

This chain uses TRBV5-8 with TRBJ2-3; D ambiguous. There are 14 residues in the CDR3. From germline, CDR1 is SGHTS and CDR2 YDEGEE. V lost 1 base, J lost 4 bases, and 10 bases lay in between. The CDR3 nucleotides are TGTGCCAGCAGCTTGACTGGTAGCCCAGATACGCAGTATTTT. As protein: CASSLTGSPDTQYF.

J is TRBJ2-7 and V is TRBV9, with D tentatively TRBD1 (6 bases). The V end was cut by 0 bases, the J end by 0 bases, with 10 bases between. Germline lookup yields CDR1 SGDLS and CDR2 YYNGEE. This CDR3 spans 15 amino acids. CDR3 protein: CASSVVDSGSYEQYF. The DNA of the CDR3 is TGTGCCAGCAGCGTAGTGGACAGTGGCTCCTACGAGCAGTACTTC.